Shown below are 13 T cell receptor beta chains from a single sample sequenced in a study of cytomegalovirus exposure and HLA in healthy donors (TCRdb year 2017). Receptors were amplified or captured by the immunoSEQ multiplex PCR assay. The multiplex PCR relied on a mix of 60 forward primers for TCR Vbeta segments and 13 reverse primers for TCR Jbeta segments. TCRdb carries this immuneACCESS record with in-frame sequences only. Its versions omit some clonotypes, under half of them owing to an unresolved V gene in the studies checked, with the rest unexplained. The sample includes 150,000 to 200,000 clones, with around 79% observed a single time. Approximately 6% of the sample rests with the top ten. The sample was PBMCs. These receptors were taken from a man aged 35 to 55 in good health and CMV-seropositive.

The V and J genes are TRBV13 and TRBJ2-3; 13 bases are a match to TRBD2. V shed 3 bases and J 3 bases; nucleotides not matched to a gene: 9. The CDR3 loop spans 18 amino acids. Germline V lookup: CDR1 PRHDT, CDR2 FYEKMQ (reference sequence). Here the CDR3 reads CASSLFERTSGRTDTQYF. The DNA for the CDR3 is TGTGCCAGCAGCTTGTTCGAACGGACTAGCGGGAGAACAGATACGCAGTATTTT.

This clone was seen just once. This sequence joins TRBV7-9 and TRBJ1-4; 9 nucleotides line up with TRBD1. Trimming took 11 bases from V and 3 from J; bases not matched to a gene: 4. Per germline, CDR1 SEHNR and CDR2 FQNEAQ (reference sequence). The CDR3 spans 13 residues. The CDR3 reads CAGGTGSNEKLFF. CDR3 coding DNA: TGTGCCGGAGGGACAGGGTCTAATGAAAAACTGTTTTTT.

This chain uses TRBV29-1 with TRBJ2-7, with D perhaps TRBD2 (6 bases). V was clipped by 1 base and J by 0 bases, with 13 bases between them. Germline V gene sequence: CDR1 SQVTM, CDR2 ANQGSEA. This CDR3 has 15 amino acids. CDR3 in amino acids: CSVEVQRASSYEQYF. CDR3 coding DNA: TGCAGCGTTGAAGTTCAGCGGGCAAGCTCCTACGAGCAGTACTTC.

The rearrangement uses TRBV9 and TRBJ1-1; 10 positions agree with TRBD1. The V gene end was trimmed by 0 bases and the J gene end by 7 bases; junction bases not matched to a gene: 3. The germline V gene encodes CDR1 SGDLS and CDR2 YYNGEE. The CDR3 is 14 amino acids. CDR3 amino acids: CASSVAGQGDEAFF. DNA of the CDR3: TGTGCCAGCAGCGTAGCTGGACAGGGGGATGAAGCTTTCTTT.

The V call is TRBV7-6, the J call TRBJ2-7, with 8 bases lining up with TRBD2. The CDR3 contains 15 residues. With V trimmed by 5 bases and J by 7 bases, 13 bases remained unmatched. Germline lookup yields CDR1 SGHVS and CDR2 FNYEAQ. The CDR3 region is CASSTNPGGPGEQYF. In DNA, the CDR3 is TGTGCCAGCAGCACTAACCCGGGAGGGCCTGGTGAGCAGTACTTC.

The chain is built from TRBV6-6 and TRBJ2-3; 10 bases map to TRBD1. Germline loops: CDR1 MNHNY, CDR2 SVGAGI (reference sequence). The length of the CDR3 is 13 residues. J lost 4 bases, V lost 8 bases, and 3 bases had no gene match. The CDR3 reads CASSGQGSDTQYF. The CDR3 DNA sequence: TGTGCCAGCTCGGGACAGGGGTCAGATACGCAGTATTTT.

The genes are TRBV7-9 and TRBJ2-5; 7 bases match TRBD2. Germline CDR1 reads SEHNR; CDR2 reads FQNEAQ (reference sequence). The CDR3 runs 17 residues. The junction had 13 bases not matched to a gene; V was cut back by 4 bases and J by 2 bases. CDR3 coding DNA: TGTGCCAGCAGCTCCGGACCGGGGCGGGGGTTGCAAGAGACCCAGTACTTC. It is translated as CASSSGPGRGLQETQYF.

The chain uses TRBV28 and TRBJ2-2; D gene uncertain. Germline lookup yields CDR1 MDHEN and CDR2 SYDVKM. V was clipped by 7 bases and J by 4 bases, with 16 bases between them. The CDR3 contains 15 residues. The CDR3 coding sequence is TGTGCCAGCACCGCCCCCGGTAGAAGCACCGGGGAGCTGTTTTTT. It specifies CASTAPGRSTGELFF.

This clone turned up a few times. The rearrangement uses TRBV20-1 and TRBJ2-1; the D gene is possibly TRBD2 (5 bases). Germline V gene lookup returns CDR1 DFQATT and CDR2 SNEGSKA (reference sequence). This CDR3 is built from 11 residues. V lost 1 base and J lost 10, with 8 bases in between. CDR3 bases: TGCAGTGCTAGAGCAAGCGGCGAGCAGTTCTTC. It codes for CSARASGEQFF.

This clone appeared a single time. The chain has TRBV5-5 and TRBJ2-1, with D maybe TRBD2 (5 bases). Trimming took off 4 bases at V and 12 bases at J, with 17 bases between the two ends. The CDR3 is 13 residues long. Germline CDR1 SGHKS, CDR2 YYEKEE (reference sequence). Written as DNA, the CDR3 is TGTGCCAGCAGCCCAGGTGATCTAGGAGGGCAGTTCTTC. Translated: CASSPGDLGGQFF.

The rearrangement joins TRBV28 to TRBJ1-1; D ambiguous. The ends were cut back, 6 bases at V and 1 base at J, with 9 bases in the middle. CDR1 MDHEN and CDR2 SYDVKM come from the germline V gene. There are 13 residues in the CDR3. The CDR3: CASRSTANTEAFF. As DNA, the CDR3 is TGTGCCAGCAGGTCGACTGCGAACACTGAAGCTTTCTTT. The full variable domain, in which reference TRBV28 and TRBJ1-1 provide the parts outside the CDR3, is DVKVTQSSRYLVKRTGEKVFLECVQDMDHENMFWYRQDPGLGLRLIYFSYDVKMKEKGDIPEGYSVSREKKERFSLILESASTNQTSMYLCASRSTANTEAFFGQGTRLTVV.

The CDR3 protein is CASSDRSGELFF. CDR3 in DNA: TGTGCCAGCTCCGACAGGTCCGGGGAGCTGTTTTTT. The chain links TRBV18 to TRBJ2-2, with a possible D match to TRBD1 (6 bases). The CDR3 has 12 amino acids. With 6 bases removed from V and 6 bases from J, the gap between germline ends came to 8 bases. Per the germline V gene, CDR1 is KGHSH and CDR2 is LQKENI.

This clone has a single count. The genes are TRBV19 and TRBJ2-5; 10 bases are shared with TRBD2. The V and J ends lost 6 bases and 4 bases, in that order; junction bases with no gene match: 11. CDR3 length: 16 residues. CDR1 is LNHDA and CDR2 is SQIVND in the germline V gene (reference sequence). The CDR3 DNA is TGTGCCAGTAGCCCAAGGGTAGCGGGAGGATTAGAGACCCAGTACTTC. Translation gives CASSPRVAGGLETQYF.